Each of the 6 T cell receptor beta chains below was sequenced from the same sample in a study of cytomegalovirus exposure and HLA in healthy donors. The PCR was carried out with 60 Vbeta primers and 13 Jbeta primers. Only in-frame clones appear in the TCRdb table, and some are missing; sequencing was by immunoSEQ multiplex PCR. The table has 50,000 to 55,000 clones, about 70% seen once; the top ten hold about 22%. The sample taken for sequencing was PBMCs. The receptors derive from a woman aged 45 to 65 in good health and CMV-seropositive.

The CDR3 nucleotides are TGTGCCAGCAGTTTATTAGCGGGAGGGCCCAGGAATGAGCAGTTCTTC. Translating it yields CASSLLAGGPRNEQFF. This chain uses TRBV27 with TRBJ2-1, with 11 bases identical to TRBD2. With V trimmed by 1 base and J by 7 bases, 6 bases remained unmatched. This CDR3 region has 16 residues. CDR1 is MNHEY, CDR2 SMNVEV, per germline (reference sequence).

The chain joins TRBV9 to TRBJ2-7; no clear D gene. CDR1 and CDR2 (germline): SGDLS, YYNGEE. This CDR3 region has 13 residues. V lost 0 bases, J lost 4 bases, and 8 bases lay in between. The CDR3 region is CASSVGVWYEQYF. CDR3 bases: TGTGCCAGCAGCGTAGGCGTGTGGTACGAGCAGTACTTC.

The V gene is TRBV15, the J gene TRBJ1-5; TRBD1 is a possible D gene (5 bases). Germline V lookup: CDR1 LNHNV, CDR2 YYDKDF (reference sequence). The ends were cut back, 11 bases at V and 2 bases at J, with 16 bases in the middle. The CDR3 loop spans 14 amino acids. The chain's CDR3 is CASSWTTGNQPQHF. The CDR3 region has the DNA TGTGCCTCTTCTTGGACAACGGGCAATCAGCCCCAGCATTTT.

The V and J genes are TRBV7-9 and TRBJ2-7, with 8 bases fitting TRBD2. Unmatched junction bases numbered 7, after V lost 5 bases and J lost 4 bases. The CDR3 runs 14 residues. Germline assignment: CDR1 SEHNR and CDR2 FQNEAQ (reference sequence). This CDR3 is CASSLERERYEQYF. In nucleotides, the CDR3 is TGTGCCAGCAGCCTCGAGCGGGAGCGTTACGAGCAGTACTTC.

A word on this clone: Here the CDR3 omits its conserved ending phenylalanine or tryptophan, so a read error is the likely source. No DNA is shown, since the ends of the CDR3 on it are uncertain; the CDR3 is the one TCRdb lists. The chain joins TRBV7-2 to TRBJ2-3; the D call of TRBD2 is as the table states it, not checked on the DNA. Including both end residues, the CDR3 is 10 amino acids long. CDR1 SGHTA and CDR2 FQGNSA come from the germline V gene. The CDR3 spells CASSSRRGIS.

The V gene is TRBV2, the J gene TRBJ2-4; the D gene is possibly TRBD1 (6 bases). Trimming took 8 bases from V and 5 from J, leaving 16 bases between them. This CDR3 contains 14 residues. Germline V lookup: CDR1 SNHLY, CDR2 FYNNEI. The CDR3 DNA follows: TGTGCCAGCGGAATAGGGGGAAGCGAAAACATTCAGTACTTC. Translation: CASGIGGSENIQYF.